This T cell receptor (beta chain) was profiled in a study of blood T cell repertoires in COVID-19. CDR1 is SEHNR, CDR2 FQNEAQ, per germline (reference sequence). The CDR3 totals 16 residues. Trimming at V came to 5 bases and at J to 6 bases, leaving 10 bases not matched to a gene. Original data processing: Scientists estimated how many nucleated cells there were by amplifying reference gene primers. TCRdb's copy holds only in-frame clones and misses some; the assay was immunoSEQ multiplex PCR. V and J calls plus clone size are reproduced from that table; the DNA served to infer D and trimming. The table includes 80,000 to 100,000 clones, roughly 80% detected once.

This TCR was sampled from a man in his 60s with acute or convalescent COVID-19. The chain links TRBV7-9 to TRBJ1-5; 10 bases match TRBD1. The specimen was peripheral blood. The chain's CDR3 is CASSPTGTGAIQPQHF. For the CDR3, the DNA is TGTGCCAGCAGCCCGACCGGGACAGGGGCAATTCAGCCCCAGCATTTT.